The 29 T cell receptor beta chains presented below share a single source sample, sequenced in a study of T cells in Graves' hyperthyroidism and ophthalmopathy. Amplification of TCR beta CDR3 regions was performed using RNA transcripts as template. When the TCR CDR3 underwent first-round RT-PCR, the HTBI primer set was used. MiXCR, applied by TCRdb to the multiplex PCR reads, yields one record per CDR3 protein. The sample consists of approximately 360,000 distinct CDR3 sequences, around 25% of them appearing once. Sample: blood. The receptors stem from a man aged 45-60 years with Graves' hyperthyroidism.

The V call is TRBV5-1, the J call TRBJ2-7, with 8 bases that match TRBD2. The CDR3 has 14 amino acids. Germline CDR1 and CDR2: SGHRS and YFSETQ. Trimming took 1 base from V and 6 from J; bases not matched to a gene: 6. The CDR3 sequence is CASSLSGGPLEQYF. As DNA, the CDR3 is TGCGCCAGCAGCTTGTCGGGAGGGCCCCTCGAGCAGTACTTC.

The chain uses TRBV6-2 or TRBV6-3 and TRBJ2-4; 8 bases align to TRBD1. The ends lost 6 bases at V and 0 bases at J; junction bases unmatched: 4. CDR1 is MNHEY and CDR2 is SVGEGT in the germline V gene. The CDR3 length is 15 residues. The CDR3, as DNA: TGTGCCAGCAGCGGACAGGGACTAGCCAAAAACATTCAGTACTTC. Encoded protein: CASSGQGLAKNIQYF.

The V call is TRBV28, the J call TRBJ2-7, with D possibly matching TRBD1 (7 bases). V lost 10 bases and J 2 bases, leaving 18 bases between the germline ends. CDR3 length: 14 residues. Germline lookup yields CDR1 MDHEN and CDR2 SYDVKM. The CDR3 DNA follows: TGTGCCACAATTTCCAGGGGGGATACCTACGAGCAGTACTTC. This translates into CATISRGDTYEQYF. Looking up the rest from reference TRBV28 and TRBJ2-7 gives the full variable domain: DVKVTQSSRYLVKRTGEKVFLECVQDMDHENMFWYRQDPGLGLRLIYFSYDVKMKEKGDIPEGYSVSREKKERFSLILESASTNQTSMYLCATISRGDTYEQYFGPGTRLTVT.

This clonotype was observed at least ten times. This chain links TRBV28 with TRBJ2-5; D not certain. The CDR3 has 12 amino acids. Germline V lookup: CDR1 MDHEN, CDR2 SYDVKM. Trimming stripped 3 bases from V and 4 bases from J, with 6 bases between. This chain's CDR3 is CASSFVGETQYF. The CDR3 nucleotides read TGTGCCAGCAGTTTCGTGGGAGAGACCCAGTACTTC.

V usage is TRBV29-1 and J usage is TRBJ2-3; D unclear. V lost 2 bases and J lost 2, with 14 bases in between. The germline CDR1 and CDR2 sequences are SQVTM and ANQGSEA. The CDR3 is 15 residues long. CDR3 sequence (DNA): TGCAGCGTTGAATACGTATTGGCGCCCACAGATACGCAGTATTTT. It is translated as CSVEYVLAPTDTQYF.

The rearrangement uses TRBV7-3 and TRBJ2-3; a possible D gene is TRBD2 (6 bases). The CDR3 extends over 15 amino acids. Trimming left V 1 base short and J 5 bases short, with 13 bases between. Germline loops: CDR1 SGHTA, CDR2 FQGTGA. For the CDR3, the DNA is TGTGCCAGCAGCTTAATGGGCGGGGCCAAAGATACGCAGTATTTT. Translation: CASSLMGGAKDTQYF. The complete variable domain, with remaining parts taken from reference TRBV7-3 and TRBJ2-3, reads GAGVSQTPSNKVTEKGKYVELRCDPISGHTALYWYRQSLGQGPEFLIYFQGTGAADDSGLPNDRFFAVRPEGSVSTLKIQRTERGDSAVYLCASSLMGGAKDTQYFGPGTRLTVL.

This rearrangement joins TRBV18 to TRBJ1-5; TRBD1 matches at 7 bases. J lost 6 bases, V lost 2 bases, and 4 bases had no gene match. The CDR3 extends over 14 amino acids. The germline CDR1 and CDR2 sequences are KGHSH and LQKENI. CDR3 in amino acids: CASSPEGAGQPQHF. The DNA for the CDR3 is TGTGCCAGCTCACCAGAGGGGGCGGGTCAGCCCCAGCATTTT.

This clonotype has just a few counts. V gene TRBV19 combines with J gene TRBJ1-5, with D uncertain. This CDR3 spans 13 amino acids. Deletions cut 6 bases from V and 5 bases from J, with 11 bases between. From germline, CDR1 is LNHDA and CDR2 SQIVND (reference sequence). The CDR3 loop is CASRNTGDQPQHF. The CDR3 DNA sequence: TGTGCCAGTAGGAATACTGGGGATCAGCCCCAGCATTTT.

This clonotype was seen only a few times. This chain uses TRBV29-1 with TRBJ1-1, with TRBD1 as a possible D gene (6 bases). Germline V gene sequence: CDR1 SQVTM, CDR2 ANQGSEA. This CDR3 comprises 14 residues. Trimming removed 6 bases from V and 8 bases from J, with 22 bases in between. As DNA, the CDR3 is TGCAGCGTCGGACAGAAGGGAACAGGCACAGAAGCTTTCTTT. Translation gives CSVGQKGTGTEAFF. Variable domain in full (rest from reference TRBV29-1 and TRBJ1-1): SAVISQKPSRDICQRGTSLTIQCQVDSQVTMMFWYRQQPGQSLTLIATANQGSEATYESGFVIDKFPISRPNLTFSTLTVSNMSPEDSSIYLCSVGQKGTGTEAFFGQGTRLTVV.

This chain links TRBV19 with TRBJ1-1; D is possibly TRBD1 (5 bases). The germline gives CDR1 LNHDA, CDR2 SQIVND (reference sequence). The CDR3 has 14 residues. V lost 6 bases, J lost 0 bases, and 11 bases lay in between. As DNA, the CDR3 is TGTGCCAGTAGATGGGGGACGGTGAACACTGAAGCTTTCTTT. The encoded protein is CASRWGTVNTEAFF.

This chain connects TRBV11-2 to TRBJ2-1; TRBD2 matches 12 bases. Unmatched junction bases numbered 10, after V lost 3 bases and J lost 4 bases. Germline V gives CDR1 SGHAT, CDR2 FQNNGV. The CDR3 runs to 18 residues. CDR3 amino acids: CASSFRASGRALYNEQFF. CDR3 nucleotides: TGTGCCAGCAGCTTCCGGGCTAGCGGGAGGGCCCTGTACAATGAGCAGTTCTTC.

This clonotype has a count of ten or more. This chain uses TRBV11-1 with TRBJ2-1, with D tentatively TRBD2 (6 bases). The CDR3 has 16 amino acids. Between the trimmed V and J ends, which lost 5 bases and 10 bases, there was a span of 24 bases. Germline CDR1 reads SGHAT; CDR2 reads FQDESV (reference sequence). CDR3 bases: TGTGCCAGCAGCCCGGGGGTAGGTGGTGGAAGTAAGGAGCAGTTCTTC. It encodes CASSPGVGGGSKEQFF.

This rearrangement joins TRBV2 to TRBJ1-4; unclear D gene. Germline CDR1 SNHLY, CDR2 FYNNEI. CDR3 length equals 14 residues. V lost 5 bases to trimming and J lost 8 bases, with 15 bases between them. The DNA for the CDR3 is TGTGCCAGCAGTTATGGGCCATCTGGGGAAAAACTGTTTTTT. Its translation: CASSYGPSGEKLFF.

The rearrangement uses TRBV9 and TRBJ1-6; possible D gene TRBD1, 5 bases. V lost 2 bases to trimming and J lost 9 bases, with 15 bases between them. The CDR3 length is 15 residues. Germline CDR1 reads SGDLS; CDR2 reads YYNGEE. The CDR3 region is CASSVSQGLGSPLHF. The CDR3 DNA reads as TGTGCCAGCAGCGTGTCCCAGGGACTAGGTTCACCCCTCCACTTT.

This clonotype was seen at least ten times. V gene TRBV2 combines with J gene TRBJ2-7; D remains ambiguous. The germline V and J ends were trimmed by 4 bases and 9 bases, with 16 bases remaining between them. Germline values: CDR1 SNHLY, CDR2 FYNNEI. This CDR3 spans 13 amino acids. The CDR3: CASSVRSATSQYF. In DNA form, the CDR3 reads TGTGCCAGCAGTGTGAGGTCTGCTACGTCGCAGTACTTC.

This clonotype has a count of ten or more. V is TRBV7-9 and J is TRBJ2-1; D is undetermined. Germline loops: CDR1 SEHNR, CDR2 FQNEAQ (reference sequence). V lost 6 bases, J lost 7 bases, and 10 bases lay in between. The CDR3 covers 12 residues. The CDR3 nucleotides are TGTGCCAGCAGAGGCTCGCAGAATGAGCAGTTCTTC. This encodes CASRGSQNEQFF.

This clonotype was counted a few times. The genes are TRBV7-2 and TRBJ2-2, with unresolved D. The CDR3 length is 14 residues. Deletions cut 2 bases from V and 4 bases from J, with 8 bases between. CDR1 and CDR2 (germline): SGHTA, FQGNSA. In DNA, the CDR3 is TGTGCCAGCAGCTTAAGGCCACCCACCGGGGAGCTGTTTTTT. Protein: CASSLRPPTGELFF.

The V gene is TRBV6-6, the J gene TRBJ2-2; no reliable D call. The CDR3 extends over 12 amino acids. Germline loops: CDR1 MNHNY, CDR2 SVGAGI (reference sequence). With 2 bases removed from V and 5 bases from J, the gap between germline ends came to 3 bases. CDR3 amino acids: CASSYRTGELFF. DNA for the CDR3: TGTGCCAGCAGTTACAGAACCGGGGAGCTGTTTTTT.

V gene TRBV5-6 combines with J gene TRBJ2-5, with 9 bases fitting TRBD1. After removal of 4 bases from V and 5 bases from J, the junction contained 18 bases not matched to a gene. The V gene's germline CDR1 is SGHDT and CDR2 YYEEEE. The CDR3 totals 18 residues. Written as DNA, the CDR3 is TGTGCCAGCAGCAACCCTTACAACCGGGACAGGGATGGGGAGACCCAGTACTTC. Protein product: CASSNPYNRDRDGETQYF.

The V and J genes are TRBV19 and TRBJ2-2; 7 bases agree with TRBD2. CDR1 is LNHDA, CDR2 SQIVND, per germline (reference sequence). The CDR3 is 15 residues long. The J segment lost 2 bases and the V segment lost 6 bases, leaving 6 bases of the junction unmatched. CDR3 DNA sequence: TGTGCCAGTAGATTAGCGGGCCTTAACACCGGGGAGCTGTTTTTT. It translates to CASRLAGLNTGELFF.

The V call is TRBV4-2, the J call TRBJ2-3, with 7 bases fitting TRBD2. With 0 bases clipped from V and 8 bases from J, the junction kept 11 bases outside the gene matches. CDR1 and CDR2 (germline): LGHNA, YNFKEQ. This CDR3 has 16 amino acids. The CDR3 is CASSQDLGGRKATQYF. As DNA, the CDR3 is TGTGCCAGCAGCCAAGATCTGGGCGGGAGAAAGGCTACGCAGTATTTT.

The chain recombines TRBV5-1 with TRBJ2-1; 9 bases fit TRBD1. Per the germline V gene, CDR1 is SGHRS and CDR2 is YFSETQ. The length of the CDR3 is 14 residues. Losses at the gene ends were 2 bases for V and 7 bases for J; bases not matched to a gene: 4. CDR3 sequence reads: CASSLRTGENEQFF. CDR3 in DNA: TGCGCCAGCAGCTTAAGGACAGGGGAGAATGAGCAGTTCTTC.

The sample holds many counts of this clonotype. V gene TRBV3-1 combines with J gene TRBJ2-1; D is perhaps TRBD1 (6 bases). The V gene's germline CDR1 is LGHDT and CDR2 YNNKEL (reference sequence). There are 14 residues in the CDR3. V shed 1 base and J shed 10 bases, with 14 bases lying between them. This chain's CDR3 is CASSQVEGVGEQFF. DNA of the CDR3: TGTGCCAGCAGCCAAGTAGAGGGGGTGGGGGAGCAGTTCTTC.

This clonotype was detected ten times or more. The chain uses TRBV12-3 or TRBV12-4 and TRBJ1-1; 8 bases are a match to TRBD1. Losses at the gene ends were 6 bases for V and 4 bases for J; bases not matched to a gene: 4. This CDR3 spans 13 amino acids. DNA for the CDR3: TGTGCCAGCAGAACAGGGGGGTTCACTGAAGCTTTCTTT. Translating gives CASRTGGFTEAFF.

The rearrangement uses TRBV4-2 and TRBJ2-2; D possibly corresponds to TRBD2 (6 bases). V was cut by 2 bases and J by 0 bases, with 16 bases left in between. Germline CDR1 LGHNA, CDR2 YNFKEQ. The CDR3 is 18 residues long. The CDR3 DNA is TGTGCCAGCAGCCAACAAACTACCGGGACTGCGAACACCGGGGAGCTGTTTTTT. The encoded protein is CASSQQTTGTANTGELFF.

The table lists this clonotype with a few counts. In DNA, the CDR3 is TGCGCCAGCAGCTATGGGACTAGCGGGAGGGGAGTTGCGCAGTATTTT. Translation: CASSYGTSGRGVAQYF. V is TRBV5-1 and J is TRBJ2-3; 16 nucleotides match TRBD2. Germline V CDR1 and CDR2: SGHRS, YFSETQ. The CDR3 contains 16 residues. V lost 3 bases, J lost 10 bases, and 8 bases stayed unmatched.

This clonotype was seen a few times. The CDR3 sequence: CASSWTPTDTQYF. Here the CDR3 DNA reads TGTGCCAGCAGCTGGACCCCCACAGATACGCAGTATTTT. The chain combines TRBV5-5 with TRBJ2-3; D not certain. Germline lookup yields CDR1 SGHKS and CDR2 YYEKEE (reference sequence). V shed 3 bases and J shed 2 bases, with 7 bases lying between them. This CDR3 has 13 residues.

In its sample, this clonotype was seen a few times. This chain connects TRBV24-1 to TRBJ2-2; D unresolved. Germline V gene data show CDR1 as KGHDR and CDR2 as SFDVKD. V dropped 0 bases and J dropped 5 bases, with 12 bases sitting between them. This CDR3 region has 16 residues. CDR3 in amino acids: CATSDLFGELTGELFF. The DNA of the CDR3 is TGTGCCACCAGTGATTTGTTTGGTGAATTGACCGGGGAGCTGTTTTTT.

J is TRBJ2-2 and V is TRBV6-1; 7 positions agree with TRBD1. There are 14 residues in the CDR3. The V gene's germline CDR1 is MNHNS and CDR2 SASEGT. The V segment lost 8 bases and the J segment 6 bases; nucleotides outside the gene matches: 9. The CDR3: CASSRDSGAGELFF. The CDR3 DNA follows: TGTGCCAGCTCCCGGGACAGTGGAGCCGGGGAGCTGTTTTTT.